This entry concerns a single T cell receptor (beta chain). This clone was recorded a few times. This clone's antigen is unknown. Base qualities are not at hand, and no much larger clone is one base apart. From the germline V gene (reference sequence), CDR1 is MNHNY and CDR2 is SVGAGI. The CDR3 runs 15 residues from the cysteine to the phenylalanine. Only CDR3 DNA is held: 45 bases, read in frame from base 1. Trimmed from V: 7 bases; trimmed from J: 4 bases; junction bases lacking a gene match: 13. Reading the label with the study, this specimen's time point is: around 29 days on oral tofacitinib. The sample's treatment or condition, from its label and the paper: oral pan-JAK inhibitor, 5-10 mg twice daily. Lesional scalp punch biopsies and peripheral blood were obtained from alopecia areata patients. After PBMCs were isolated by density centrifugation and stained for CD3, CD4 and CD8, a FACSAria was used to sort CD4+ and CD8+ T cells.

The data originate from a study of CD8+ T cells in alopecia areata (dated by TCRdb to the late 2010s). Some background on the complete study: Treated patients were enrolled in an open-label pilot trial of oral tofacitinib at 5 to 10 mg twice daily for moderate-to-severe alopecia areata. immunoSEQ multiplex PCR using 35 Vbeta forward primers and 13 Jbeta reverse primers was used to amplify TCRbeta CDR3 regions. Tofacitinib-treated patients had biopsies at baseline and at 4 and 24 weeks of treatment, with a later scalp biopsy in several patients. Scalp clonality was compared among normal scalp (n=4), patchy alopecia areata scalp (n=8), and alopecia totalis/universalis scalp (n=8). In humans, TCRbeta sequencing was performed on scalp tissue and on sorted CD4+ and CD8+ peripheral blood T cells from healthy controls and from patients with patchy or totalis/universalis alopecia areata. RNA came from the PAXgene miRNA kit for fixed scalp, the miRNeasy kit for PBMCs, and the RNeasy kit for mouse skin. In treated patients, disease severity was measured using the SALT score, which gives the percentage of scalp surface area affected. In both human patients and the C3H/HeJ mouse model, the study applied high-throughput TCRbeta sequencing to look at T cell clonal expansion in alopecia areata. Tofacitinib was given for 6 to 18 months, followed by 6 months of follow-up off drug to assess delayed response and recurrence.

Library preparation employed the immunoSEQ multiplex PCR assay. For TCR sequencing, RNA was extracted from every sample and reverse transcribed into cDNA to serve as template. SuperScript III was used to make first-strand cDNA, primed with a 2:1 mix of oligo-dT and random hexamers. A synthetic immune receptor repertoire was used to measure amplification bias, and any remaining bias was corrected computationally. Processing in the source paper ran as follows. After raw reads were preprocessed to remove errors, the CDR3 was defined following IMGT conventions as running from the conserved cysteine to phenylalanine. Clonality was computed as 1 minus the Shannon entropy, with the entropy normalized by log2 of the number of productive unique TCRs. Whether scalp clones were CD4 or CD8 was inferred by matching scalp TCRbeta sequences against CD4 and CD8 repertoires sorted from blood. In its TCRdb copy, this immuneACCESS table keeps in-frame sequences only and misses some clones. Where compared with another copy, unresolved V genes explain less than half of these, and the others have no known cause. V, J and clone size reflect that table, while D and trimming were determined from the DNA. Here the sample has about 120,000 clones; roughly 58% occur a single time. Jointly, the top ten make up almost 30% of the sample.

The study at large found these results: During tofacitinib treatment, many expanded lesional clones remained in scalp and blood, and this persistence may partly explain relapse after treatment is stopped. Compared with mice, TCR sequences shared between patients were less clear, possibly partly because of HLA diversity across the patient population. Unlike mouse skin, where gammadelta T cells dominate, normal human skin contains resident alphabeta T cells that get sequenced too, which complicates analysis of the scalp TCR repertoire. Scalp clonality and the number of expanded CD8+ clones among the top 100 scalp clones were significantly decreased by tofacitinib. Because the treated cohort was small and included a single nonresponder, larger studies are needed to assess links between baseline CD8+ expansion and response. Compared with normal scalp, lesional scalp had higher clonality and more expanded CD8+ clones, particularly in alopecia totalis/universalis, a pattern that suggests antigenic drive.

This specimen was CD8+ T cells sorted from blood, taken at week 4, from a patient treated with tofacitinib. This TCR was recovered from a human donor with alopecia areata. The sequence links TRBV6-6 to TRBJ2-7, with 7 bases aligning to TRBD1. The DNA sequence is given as TGTGCCAGCAAGTTATTGGACACAGGGGCTTACGAGCAGTACTTC. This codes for CASKLLDTGAYEQYF.